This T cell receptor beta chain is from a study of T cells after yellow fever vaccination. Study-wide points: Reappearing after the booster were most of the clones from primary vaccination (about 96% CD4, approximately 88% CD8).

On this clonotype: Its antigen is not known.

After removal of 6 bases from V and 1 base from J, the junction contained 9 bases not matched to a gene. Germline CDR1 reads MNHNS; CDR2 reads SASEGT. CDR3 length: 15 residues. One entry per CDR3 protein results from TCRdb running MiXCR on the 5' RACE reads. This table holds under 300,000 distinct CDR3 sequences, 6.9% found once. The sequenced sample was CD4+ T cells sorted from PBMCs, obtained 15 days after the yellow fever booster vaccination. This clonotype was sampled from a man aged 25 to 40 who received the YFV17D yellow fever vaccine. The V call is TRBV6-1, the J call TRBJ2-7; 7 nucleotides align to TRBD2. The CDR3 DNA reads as TGTGCCAGCAGCCCCGGGACTACCGATTCCTACGAGCAGTACTTC. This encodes CASSPGTTDSYEQYF.